One and the same sample provided the 3 T cell receptor beta chains below, sequenced in a study of T cell repertoires in cytomegalovirus infection. TCRdb recomputed calls from the reads with MiXCR, one row per CDR3 protein. The data contain about 76,000 distinct CDR3 sequences, 3.5% to 4.5% of them seen just once; the ten biggest clones take up 3.5% to 5%. The source material was PBMCs. The receptors were gathered from a human donor in good health (CMV status not recorded). Some clones in this sample may be carry-over from other donors' samples.

At least ten counts were recorded for this clonotype. The V and J genes are TRBV7-2 and TRBJ1-5; D is ambiguous. V dropped 2 bases and J dropped 0 bases, with 8 bases sitting between them. Germline lookup yields CDR1 SGHTA and CDR2 FQGNSA. This CDR3 is built from 15 residues. The CDR3 DNA sequence: TGTGCCAGCAGCTTAATTCCTCGTAGCAATCAGCCCCAGCATTTT. Translation gives CASSLIPRSNQPQHF. Full variable domain (outside the CDR3, taken from reference TRBV7-2 and TRBJ1-5): GAGVSQSPSNKVTEKGKDVELRCDPISGHTALYWYRQSLGQGLEFLIYFQGNSAPDKSGLPSDRFSAERTGGSVSTLTIQRTQQEDSAVYLCASSLIPRSNQPQHFGDGTRLSIL.

This clonotype was seen repeatedly, ten times or more. The DNA of the CDR3 is TGTGCCAGCAGCAGTGACCGGGCATCCTACAATGAGCAGTTCTTC. This codes for CASSSDRASYNEQFF. The chain couples TRBV7-2 to TRBJ2-1; D gene unclear. The V gene's germline CDR1 is SGHTA and CDR2 FQGNSA. V was pared by 5 bases and J by 1 base, with 12 bases between. This CDR3 region has 15 residues.

This clonotype was seen many times. The CDR3, as DNA: TGTGCCAGCAGCTCGGATCGGACGGTATTCGGTGGCTACACCTTC. The encoded protein is CASSSDRTVFGGYTF. The J gene is TRBJ1-2, the V gene TRBV7-9; no firm D call. Trimming cost V 4 bases and J 7 bases, with 19 bases left between them. Looked up from germline, CDR1 is SEHNR and CDR2 is FQNEAQ (reference sequence). This CDR3 is built from 15 residues.